These 29 T cell receptor beta chains came from one sample sequenced in a study of response to subunit inactivated influenza vaccine. TCRdb re-analysed the RT-PCR reads in MiXCR, keeping a single row per CDR3 protein. The sample has hundreds of thousands of distinct CDR3 sequences, about 25% seen once. The specimen was CD4+ T cells sorted from PBMCs, collected less than 6 days after vaccination. Receptor source: a man in his fifties or sixties who received an inactivated influenza vaccine.

The chain joins TRBV20-1 to TRBJ2-5; D assignment may be TRBD1 or TRBD2 (5 bases each). Germline V lookup: CDR1 DFQATT, CDR2 SNEGSKA (reference sequence). The ends were cut back, 3 bases at V and 5 bases at J, with 13 bases in the middle. The CDR3 contains 13 residues. The CDR3 protein is CSASPGTGETQYF. CDR3 coding DNA: TGCAGTGCTAGCCCAGGGACGGGTGAGACCCAGTACTTC.

V and J are TRBV7-3 and TRBJ2-3; D is undetermined. The V end lost 4 bases, the J end lost 4 bases, and 9 bases lay between the germline ends. Germline V gene lookup returns CDR1 SGHTA and CDR2 FQGTGA. The CDR3 runs 13 residues. The CDR3: CASSSLVADTQYF. In DNA, the CDR3 is TGTGCCAGCAGCTCCCTAGTGGCAGATACGCAGTATTTT.

This clonotype was seen just once. J is TRBJ1-4 and V is TRBV28, with 9 bases fitting TRBD1. CDR1 MDHEN and CDR2 SYDVKM come from the germline V gene. J lost 8 bases, V lost 5 bases, and 6 bases had no gene match. This CDR3 has 14 residues. CDR3 nucleotides: TGTGCCAGCAGTGACAGGGGGATTCGGGAAAAACTGTTTTTT. This gives the protein CASSDRGIREKLFF. Supplemented by reference TRBV28 and TRBJ1-4, the full variable domain reads DVKVTQSSRYLVKRTGEKVFLECVQDMDHENMFWYRQDPGLGLRLIYFSYDVKMKEKGDIPEGYSVSREKKERFSLILESASTNQTSMYLCASSDRGIREKLFFGSGTQLSVL.

In this sample, this clonotype turned up a few times. The chain has TRBV10-3 and TRBJ2-7, with D possibly being TRBD1 or TRBD2 (6 bases each). Germline V lookup: CDR1 ENHRY, CDR2 SYGVKD. Trimming took 3 bases from V and 2 from J, leaving 14 bases between them. The length of the CDR3 is 15 residues. CDR3 protein: CAISDYGGKAYEQYF. The CDR3 DNA is TGTGCCATCAGTGACTACGGGGGCAAGGCCTACGAGCAGTACTTC.

This clonotype was seen only a few times. V usage is TRBV19 and J usage is TRBJ2-1; 7 nucleotides agree with TRBD1. The CDR3 runs 15 residues. Germline CDR1 LNHDA, CDR2 SQIVND (reference sequence). Unmatched junction bases numbered 9, after V lost 6 bases and J lost 4 bases. CDR3 residues: CASSPQGLRYNEQFF. The CDR3 DNA reads as TGTGCCAGTAGCCCACAGGGGTTGAGGTACAATGAGCAGTTCTTC.

The V gene is TRBV20-1, the J gene TRBJ2-1, with 11 bases identical to TRBD1. Per germline, CDR1 DFQATT and CDR2 SNEGSKA (reference sequence). V lost 5 bases, J lost 7 bases, and 7 bases stayed unmatched. The CDR3 totals 14 residues. The CDR3 DNA reads as TGCAGTGCTCACGCCGGGACAGGGGGAAATGAGCAGTTCTTC. Translated, it gives CSAHAGTGGNEQFF.

The chain joins TRBV20-1 to TRBJ1-1; 9 bases fit TRBD1. The CDR3 is made up of 13 amino acids. CDR1 is DFQATT, CDR2 SNEGSKA, per germline (reference sequence). The trim removed 1 base at V and 4 bases at J, leaving 1 base unmatched. DNA of the CDR3: TGCAGTGCTAGAGGACAGGGGGGCACTGAAGCTTTCTTT. Translated, it gives CSARGQGGTEAFF.

V and J are TRBV15 and TRBJ1-2; 7 bases line up with TRBD1. This CDR3 has 16 amino acids. Germline V gives CDR1 LNHNV, CDR2 YYDKDF (reference sequence). V lost 3 bases, J lost 2 bases, and 9 bases stayed unmatched. This CDR3 reads CATSRGITGDNYGYTF. CDR3 in DNA: TGTGCCACCAGCAGGGGGATTACAGGGGACAACTATGGCTACACCTTC.

The chain has TRBV5-6 and TRBJ2-5, with a possible D match to TRBD2 (7 bases). The ends were cut back, 0 bases at V and 0 bases at J, with 15 bases in the middle. The CDR3 contains 17 residues. CDR1 is SGHDT, CDR2 YYEEEE, per germline. CDR3 nucleotide sequence: TGTGCCAGCAGCTTGGGGGGGGGCGGATTACACCAAGAGACCCAGTACTTC. It translates to CASSLGGGGLHQETQYF.

This clonotype occurred a few times. The chain has TRBV15 and TRBJ1-4, with TRBD1 matching 8 bases. Per germline, CDR1 LNHNV and CDR2 YYDKDF (reference sequence). The CDR3 loop spans 13 amino acids. V gave up 1 base and J gave up 9 bases; unmatched junction bases: 1. The CDR3 is CATSRGDRQKLFF. CDR3 coding DNA: TGTGCCACCAGCAGAGGGGACAGGCAAAAACTGTTTTTT.

This clonotype was seen a few times. This chain connects TRBV20-1 to TRBJ1-4; tentative D call: TRBD1 (5 bases). V was shortened by 1 base and J by 1 base, with 7 bases between the two germline ends. Germline values: CDR1 DFQATT, CDR2 SNEGSKA (reference sequence). The CDR3 is 14 residues long. The CDR3, as DNA: TGCAGTGCTAGAGTCGGGGGAACTAATGAAAAACTGTTTTTT. It codes for CSARVGGTNEKLFF.

This chain links TRBV4-2 with TRBJ1-4; TRBD1 aligns across 7 bases. V was pared by 0 bases and J by 2 bases, with 3 bases of the junction left unmatched. Germline V lookup: CDR1 LGHNA, CDR2 YNFKEQ. This CDR3 has 16 amino acids. CDR3 nucleotides: TGTGCCAGCAGCCAAGATCGGGGACAGACTAATGAAAAACTGTTTTTT. Translating gives CASSQDRGQTNEKLFF.

The CDR3 spells CASRIHGDTQYF. The CDR3 DNA reads as TGTGCCAGCAGAATTCATGGAGATACGCAGTATTTT. The chain joins TRBV28 to TRBJ2-3, with unresolved D. This CDR3 spans 12 amino acids. Trimming left V 6 bases short and J 5 bases short, with 9 bases between. Looked up from germline, CDR1 is MDHEN and CDR2 is SYDVKM.

There are a few counts of this clonotype. The rearrangement uses TRBV5-6 and TRBJ2-1; 8 nucleotides line up with TRBD2. This CDR3 region has 15 residues. CDR1 SGHDT and CDR2 YYEEEE come from the germline V gene. V was pared by 6 bases and J by 4 bases, with 9 bases of the junction left unmatched. The CDR3 reads CASTPLAELYNEQFF. Here the CDR3 DNA reads TGTGCCAGCACCCCACTAGCGGAGCTGTACAATGAGCAGTTCTTC. Using reference TRBV5-6 and TRBJ2-1 for the parts outside the CDR3, the full variable domain is DAGVTQSPTHLIKTRGQQVTLRCSPKSGHDTVSWYQQALGQGPQFIFQYYEEEERQRGNFPDRFSGHQFPNYSSELNVNALLLGDSALYLCASTPLAELYNEQFFGPGTRLTVL.

This clonotype was detected only a few times. This rearrangement joins TRBV29-1 to TRBJ1-1, with a weak D call TRBD1 (5 bases). Looked up from germline, CDR1 is SQVTM and CDR2 is ANQGSEA. The CDR3 has 12 amino acids. Trimming removed 7 bases at V and 3 bases at J, with 12 bases between. CDR3 DNA: TGCAGCGGAGGATGGGACTACACTGAAGCTTTCTTT. It is translated as CSGGWDYTEAFF.

In its sample, this clonotype was seen many times. This chain links TRBV28 with TRBJ1-1; weak D call: TRBD1 (5 bases). Trimming pared 3 bases from V and 4 bases from J, leaving 21 bases between. This CDR3 comprises 17 residues. Germline V gene lookup returns CDR1 MDHEN and CDR2 SYDVKM. This CDR3 reads CASSFTGLQGGLTEAFF. The CDR3 DNA is TGTGCCAGCAGTTTTACGGGGCTCCAAGGAGGGCTCACTGAAGCTTTCTTT.

The chain recombines TRBV6-1 with TRBJ2-7, with D possibly matching TRBD2 (6 bases). Germline V gene sequence: CDR1 MNHNS, CDR2 SASEGT. V lost 6 bases and J lost 0, with 15 bases in between. The CDR3 sequence is 15 residues long. CDR3 in amino acids: CASRWGWRGSYEQYF. The CDR3 DNA sequence: TGTGCCAGCAGGTGGGGATGGCGGGGCTCCTACGAGCAGTACTTC.

The rearrangement links TRBV27 to TRBJ2-5; 8 bases agree with TRBD1. Germline CDR1 MNHEY, CDR2 SMNVEV (reference sequence). With V trimmed by 6 bases and J by 7 bases, 19 bases remained unmatched. The CDR3 length is 17 residues. This CDR3 reads CASSSATGGIRGGTQYF. In DNA form, the CDR3 reads TGTGCCAGCAGCTCCGCTACAGGGGGGATTAGAGGTGGGACCCAGTACTTC.

This clonotype was recorded a few times. The J gene is TRBJ2-3, the V gene TRBV20-1; no clear D gene. This CDR3 has 14 residues. Germline lookup yields CDR1 DFQATT and CDR2 SNEGSKA (reference sequence). V lost 6 bases, J lost 5 bases, and 18 bases lay in between. CDR3 sequence (DNA): TGCAGTGCATCCACGCGCAGAATCTTAGATACGCAGTATTTT. Translated, it gives CSASTRRILDTQYF.

This chain joins TRBV7-9 and TRBJ1-2, with 7 bases fitting TRBD1. Trimming took 2 bases from V and 4 from J; bases not matched to a gene: 10. The CDR3 is made up of 16 amino acids. Germline V gives CDR1 SEHNR, CDR2 FQNEAQ (reference sequence). The CDR3 DNA reads TGTGCCAGCAGCTTAATCCCAAGGGGGCGCATCTATGGCTACACCTTC. Translated, it gives CASSLIPRGRIYGYTF. The whole variable domain, filled in from reference TRBV7-9 and TRBJ1-2, reads DTGVSQNPRHKITKRGQNVTFRCDPISEHNRLYWYRQTLGQGPEFLTYFQNEAQLEKSRLLSDRFSAERPKGSFSTLEIQRTEQGDSAMYLCASSLIPRGRIYGYTFGSGTRLTVV.

The chain carries TRBV14 and TRBJ2-1, with 15 bases matching TRBD2. The V gene's germline CDR1 is SGHDN and CDR2 FVKESK. The V segment lost 3 bases and the J segment 5 bases; nucleotides outside the gene matches: 11. The CDR3 has 19 amino acids. This CDR3 reads CASSHQRPGLAGGDNEQFF. In nucleotides, the CDR3 is TGTGCCAGCAGCCACCAGCGACCGGGACTAGCGGGAGGAGACAATGAGCAGTTCTTC.

The CDR3 protein is CASSVGMGVLTDTQYF. CDR3 DNA sequence: TGTGCCAGCAGCGTAGGGATGGGGGTCCTCACAGATACGCAGTATTTT. This sequence joins TRBV9 and TRBJ2-3; the D gene could be TRBD1 or TRBD2 (5 bases each). Trimming cost V 0 bases and J 2 bases, with 13 bases left between them. This CDR3 spans 16 amino acids. Germline V CDR1 and CDR2: SGDLS, YYNGEE. The variable domain in full, with the rest retrieved from reference TRBV9 and TRBJ2-3, is DSGVTQTPKHLITATGQRVTLRCSPRSGDLSVYWYQQSLDQGLQFLIQYYNGEERAKGNILERFSAQQFPDLHSELNLSSLELGDSALYFCASSVGMGVLTDTQYFGPGTRLTVL.

This chain links TRBV4-3 with TRBJ1-6; no firm D call. Germline loops: CDR1 LGHNA, CDR2 YSLEER. Trimming left V 0 bases short and J 7 bases short, with 19 bases between. This CDR3 has 18 residues. The CDR3 region is CASSQDPPTRIENSPLHF. The CDR3 nucleotides are TGCGCCAGCAGCCAAGATCCCCCAACCAGGATCGAAAATTCACCCCTCCACTTT.

The J gene is TRBJ2-3, the V gene TRBV20-1; 7 nucleotides agree with TRBD2. Per the germline V gene, CDR1 is DFQATT and CDR2 is SNEGSKA (reference sequence). With 6 bases clipped from V and 3 bases from J, the junction kept 9 bases outside the gene matches. The CDR3 is 14 residues long. CDR3: CSAPLAGVTDTQYF. CDR3 nucleotide sequence: TGCAGTGCCCCTCTGGCGGGGGTAACAGATACGCAGTATTTT.

The genes are TRBV29-1 and TRBJ2-7, with TRBD2 matching 8 bases. V lost 4 bases to trimming and J lost 2 bases; unmatched junction nucleotides: 7. The CDR3 has 14 residues. Germline values: CDR1 SQVTM, CDR2 ANQGSEA. This chain's CDR3 is CSVAQRGIAYEQYF. The CDR3 nucleotides read TGCAGCGTTGCCCAGCGGGGGATCGCCTACGAGCAGTACTTC.

The CDR3: CASSLPRTSGETQYF. DNA for the CDR3: TGTGCCAGCAGCCTCCCACGGACTAGCGGGGAGACCCAGTACTTC. This chain links TRBV7-2 with TRBJ2-5, with 11 nucleotides matching TRBD2. J gave up 5 bases and V 5 bases, and 7 bases lay outside the gene matches. Germline lookup yields CDR1 SGHTA and CDR2 FQGNSA. The CDR3 covers 15 residues. The full variable domain, in which reference TRBV7-2 and TRBJ2-5 provide the parts outside the CDR3, is GAGVSQSPSNKVTEKGKDVELRCDPISGHTALYWYRQSLGQGLEFLIYFQGNSAPDKSGLPSDRFSAERTGGSVSTLTIQRTQQEDSAVYLCASSLPRTSGETQYFGPGTRLLVL.

This clonotype was found many times. The genes are TRBV15 and TRBJ1-5, with D perhaps TRBD1 (6 bases). Trimming removed 6 bases from V and 4 bases from J, with 10 bases in between. This CDR3 contains 13 residues. Germline CDR1 reads LNHNV; CDR2 reads YYDKDF (reference sequence). The CDR3 sequence: CATSSQGNQPQHF. The CDR3 bases are TGTGCCACCAGTTCCCAGGGGAATCAGCCCCAGCATTTT.

This clonotype has just a few counts. The genes are TRBV11-2 and TRBJ2-3; TRBD1 matches 10 bases. CDR3 length: 16 amino acids. V lost 4 bases to trimming and J lost 0 bases; unmatched junction nucleotides: 4. The V gene's germline CDR1 is SGHAT and CDR2 FQNNGV. CDR3 coding DNA: TGTGCCAGCAGCTGGGACAGGGGATTTAGCACAGATACGCAGTATTTT. Amino acid sequence: CASSWDRGFSTDTQYF.

The rearrangement joins TRBV7-3 to TRBJ2-5, with D possibly TRBD1 on 6 matching bases. CDR1 is SGHTA and CDR2 is FQGTGA in the germline V gene. V gave up 5 bases and J gave up 3 bases, with 10 bases separating them. The CDR3 covers 13 residues. The CDR3 DNA follows: TGTGCCAGCAGCAAAAACAGGGAAGAGACCCAGTACTTC. It translates to CASSKNREETQYF.